These 26 T cell receptor beta chains were sequenced from one sample in a study of naive CD8 T cells in extremely preterm neonates. The protocol was immunoSEQ multiplex PCR, while the TCRdb copy is restricted to in-frame clones and leaves out a portion. This table has fewer than 9,000 clones, approximately 98% appearing once. Sequenced material: naive CD8+ T cells from blood. Source of these receptors: a human donor in good health.

The CDR3 DNA sequence: TGTGCCAGCAGCGTAGGAGGGGACAGGGGTTTCAATGAGCAGTTCTTC. It translates to CASSVGGDRGFNEQFF. The chain recombines TRBV9 with TRBJ2-1; TRBD1 agrees at 10 bases. Per germline, CDR1 SGDLS and CDR2 YYNGEE. V lost 0 bases, J lost 6 bases, and 6 bases stayed unmatched. CDR3 size: 16 residues.

This rearrangement joins TRBV7-6 to TRBJ1-1; 7 bases map to TRBD1. The J segment lost 4 bases and the V segment lost 4 bases, leaving 9 bases of the junction unmatched. This CDR3 is 15 amino acids long. The germline V gene has CDR1 SGHVS and CDR2 FNYEAQ. DNA of the CDR3: TGTGCCAGCAGCTCGGGAACAGGGGCGGGCACTGAAGCTTTCTTT. Translated: CASSSGTGAGTEAFF.

The V and J genes are TRBV15 and TRBJ2-5; D is possibly TRBD2 (6 bases). The CDR3 is 13 amino acids. The germline V gene has CDR1 LNHNV and CDR2 YYDKDF (reference sequence). V lost 3 bases and J lost 13, with 18 bases in between. The CDR3 DNA reads as TGTGCCACCAGCAGTCGACGGAGGGATCCCCCGTACTTC. Protein product: CATSSRRRDPPYF. Together with reference TRBV15 and TRBJ2-5, the CDR3 gives the full variable domain: DAMVIQNPRYQVTQFGKPVTLSCSQTLNHNVMYWYQQKSSQAPKLLFHYYDKDFNNEADTPDNFQSRRPNTSFCFLDIRSPGLGDTAMYLCATSSRRRDPPYFGPGTRLLVL.

V is TRBV5-6 and J is TRBJ2-5; a weak D match, TRBD1 (6 bases). The CDR3 has 15 amino acids. Germline CDR1 reads SGHDT; CDR2 reads YYEEEE. Trimming removed 0 bases at V and 2 bases at J, with 11 bases between. The CDR3 is CASSLVSGVQETQYF. The CDR3 region has the DNA TGTGCCAGCAGCTTGGTCTCAGGGGTTCAAGAGACCCAGTACTTC.

The chain is built from TRBV13 and TRBJ1-2; D call uncertain. The CDR3 totals 16 residues. V lost 5 bases, J lost 4 bases, and 20 bases lay in between. CDR1 and CDR2 (germline): PRHDT, FYEKMQ (reference sequence). CDR3 sequence (DNA): TGTGCCAGCAGCCCCCAGTACGAAGGCGGCCTCTATGGCTACACCTTC. It specifies CASSPQYEGGLYGYTF.

CDR3 amino acids: CASSLGQGSSYEQYF. The CDR3, as DNA: TGTGCCAGCAGCTTAGGTCAGGGCAGCTCCTACGAGCAGTACTTC. This chain uses TRBV11-2 with TRBJ2-7, with TRBD1 as a possible D gene (5 bases). Trimming cost V 1 base and J 0 bases, with 10 bases left between them. The CDR3 has 15 residues. Germline-derived CDR1 and CDR2 are SGHAT and FQNNGV. The complete variable domain, with remaining parts taken from reference TRBV11-2 and TRBJ2-7, reads EAGVAQSPRYKIIEKRQSVAFWCNPISGHATLYWYQQILGQGPKLLIQFQNNGVVDDSQLPKDRFSAERLKGVDSTLKIQPAKLEDSAVYLCASSLGQGSSYEQYFGPGTRLTVT.

The V gene is TRBV5-1, the J gene TRBJ2-3, with D possibly TRBD1 on 6 matching bases. Deletions cut 0 bases from V and 2 bases from J, with 13 bases between. Germline V gene sequence: CDR1 SGHRS, CDR2 YFSETQ. The CDR3 length is 16 residues. The CDR3: CASSLDGGFLTDTQYF. The DNA of the CDR3 is TGCGCCAGCAGCTTGGATGGGGGCTTCCTCACAGATACGCAGTATTTT. Drawing the rest from reference TRBV5-1 and TRBJ2-3, the complete variable domain is KAGVTQTPRYLIKTRGQQVTLSCSPISGHRSVSWYQQTPGQGLQFLFEYFSETQRNKGNFPGRFSGRQFSNSRSEMNVSTLELGDSALYLCASSLDGGFLTDTQYFGPGTRLTVL.

The chain uses TRBV11-3 and TRBJ2-7, with D possibly being TRBD2 (5 bases). V was cut by 3 bases and J by 3 bases, with 12 bases left in between. This CDR3 spans 14 amino acids. Germline V gives CDR1 SGHNT, CDR2 YENEEA. This CDR3 reads CASSLSVGSYEQYV. Here the CDR3 DNA reads TGTGCCAGCAGCTTGTCCGTGGGGAGCTACGAGCAGTACGTC.

V and J are TRBV6-5 and TRBJ1-3; possibly TRBD1 for D (6 bases). CDR1 is MNHEY and CDR2 is SVGAGI in the germline V gene. Trimming removed 6 bases from V and 0 bases from J, with 12 bases in between. The CDR3 consists of 15 residues. CDR3 in amino acids: CASRNTGSSGNTIYF. In DNA form, the CDR3 reads TGTGCCAGCAGAAACACAGGGAGCTCTGGAAACACCATATATTTT.

The rearrangement uses TRBV6-5 and TRBJ1-1; D ambiguous. With 2 bases removed from V and 4 bases from J, the gap between germline ends came to 14 bases. Germline lookup yields CDR1 MNHEY and CDR2 SVGAGI. This CDR3 is 15 amino acids long. The DNA of the CDR3 is TGTGCCAGCAGTTACGGGGAGCCCGGAACCACTGAAGCTTTCTTT. The encoded protein is CASSYGEPGTTEAFF.

The chain employs TRBV11-2 and TRBJ2-7; the match to TRBD1 covers 7 bases. The trim removed 1 base at V and 5 bases at J, leaving 8 bases unmatched. The CDR3 length is 15 residues. CDR1 is SGHAT, CDR2 FQNNGV, per germline. The CDR3 loop is CASSLVQGVGDEQYF. DNA of the CDR3: TGTGCCAGCAGCTTAGTCCAGGGGGTAGGAGACGAGCAGTACTTC. The full variable domain, completed using reference TRBV11-2 and TRBJ2-7, is EAGVAQSPRYKIIEKRQSVAFWCNPISGHATLYWYQQILGQGPKLLIQFQNNGVVDDSQLPKDRFSAERLKGVDSTLKIQPAKLEDSAVYLCASSLVQGVGDEQYFGPGTRLTVT.

This chain links TRBV7-9 with TRBJ2-5; 12 bases align to TRBD2. The CDR3 is 14 amino acids. The V segment lost 8 bases and the J segment 5 bases; nucleotides outside the gene matches: 6. Per germline, CDR1 SEHNR and CDR2 FQNEAQ (reference sequence). CDR3 nucleotide sequence: TGTGCCAGCTCTAGCGGGAGGGGAAGGGAGACCCAGTACTTC. Translating gives CASSSGRGRETQYF.

This clone was counted a single time. The chain recombines TRBV27 with TRBJ2-1; TRBD1 matches at 7 bases. The CDR3 has 16 residues. V shed 7 bases and J 0 bases; nucleotides not matched to a gene: 9. CDR1 is MNHEY and CDR2 is SMNVEV in the germline V gene (reference sequence). The CDR3 nucleotides read TGTGCCAGCATGGTCGAGGGGGCCTCCTCCTACAATGAGCAGTTCTTC. It is translated as CASMVEGASSYNEQFF.

V is TRBV14 and J is TRBJ2-7; D is undetermined. Germline V gene lookup returns CDR1 SGHDN and CDR2 FVKESK. V was clipped by 1 base and J by 3 bases, with 4 bases between them. The CDR3 contains 12 residues. Here the CDR3 reads CASSQASYEQYF. CDR3 sequence (DNA): TGTGCCAGCAGCCAAGCCAGCTACGAGCAGTACTTC.

This clone was recorded only once. The chain couples TRBV19 to TRBJ2-1; TRBD1 is a possible D gene (5 bases). Between the trimmed V and J ends, which lost 3 bases and 3 bases, there was a span of 6 bases. From germline, CDR1 is LNHDA and CDR2 SQIVND (reference sequence). The CDR3 contains 13 residues. The CDR3 coding sequence is TGTGCCAGTAGTATGACAGACTACAATGAGCAGTTCTTC. Its protein is CASSMTDYNEQFF.

V gene TRBV18 combines with J gene TRBJ2-3; D perhaps matches TRBD1 (5 bases). The V gene lost 6 bases and the J gene lost 6 bases, with 19 bases spanning the gap. Per germline, CDR1 KGHSH and CDR2 LQKENI. The CDR3 is made up of 15 amino acids. CDR3 residues: CASSAEGRAGDTQYF. The DNA of the CDR3 is TGTGCCAGCTCTGCGGAAGGGCGAGCAGGGGATACGCAGTATTTT.

This chain connects TRBV9 to TRBJ2-1; 11 positions match TRBD2. The CDR3 extends over 16 amino acids. The junction had 9 bases not matched to a gene; V was cut back by 3 bases and J by 7 bases. CDR1 SGDLS and CDR2 YYNGEE come from the germline V gene. The CDR3 is CASSEVAGGLLNEQFF. Written as DNA, the CDR3 is TGTGCCAGCAGCGAGGTAGCGGGAGGGCTCCTGAATGAGCAGTTCTTC. Looking up the rest from reference TRBV9 and TRBJ2-1 gives the full variable domain: DSGVTQTPKHLITATGQRVTLRCSPRSGDLSVYWYQQSLDQGLQFLIQYYNGEERAKGNILERFSAQQFPDLHSELNLSSLELGDSALYFCASSEVAGGLLNEQFFGPGTRLTVL.

This sequence joins TRBV9 and TRBJ2-5, with D hard to call. The V and J ends lost 0 bases and 5 bases respectively, with 8 bases between them. Germline V gene sequence: CDR1 SGDLS, CDR2 YYNGEE. The CDR3 is 13 amino acids. CDR3 amino acids: CASSVGVRETQYF. The CDR3, as DNA: TGTGCCAGCAGCGTAGGAGTCAGGGAGACCCAGTACTTC.

The genes are TRBV7-3 and TRBJ2-7; D gene ambiguous. CDR1 is SGHTA, CDR2 FQGTGA, per germline. CDR3 length: 12 amino acids. Deletions cut 9 bases from V and 3 bases from J, with 12 bases between. The CDR3 loop is CARILTNYEQYV. The CDR3 DNA is TGTGCCAGGATATTAACTAACTACGAGCAGTACGTC.

The rearrangement uses TRBV5-1 and TRBJ2-3, with 7 bases aligning to TRBD2. The junction had 4 bases not matched to a gene; V was cut back by 0 bases and J by 3 bases. In germline, CDR1 is SGHRS, CDR2 YFSETQ. The CDR3 covers 15 residues. CDR3 nucleotides: TGCGCCAGCAGCTTGGTCGCGGGAGCAACAGATACGCAGTATTTT. Its protein is CASSLVAGATDTQYF.

The chain employs TRBV9 and TRBJ2-2, with 7 bases identical to TRBD1. Germline values: CDR1 SGDLS, CDR2 YYNGEE. The CDR3 sequence is 15 residues long. The trim removed 6 bases at V and 3 bases at J, leaving 8 bases unmatched. The CDR3 coding sequence is TGTGCCAGCAAAGGGGGCGGGCCAGACACCGGGGAGCTGTTTTTT. It translates to CASKGGGPDTGELFF.

The rearrangement uses TRBV19 and TRBJ2-7; 7 nucleotides agree with TRBD1. J gave up 3 bases and V 3 bases, and 8 bases lay outside the gene matches. The CDR3 sequence is 15 residues long. Germline CDR1 reads LNHDA; CDR2 reads SQIVND (reference sequence). This chain's CDR3 is CASSILRGTNYEQYF. The CDR3 nucleotides read TGTGCCAGTAGTATCCTCAGGGGGACCAACTACGAGCAGTACTTC.

This chain uses TRBV5-1 with TRBJ2-5; TRBD1 matches at 10 bases. The CDR3 is made up of 15 amino acids. CDR1 SGHRS and CDR2 YFSETQ come from the germline V gene. V gave up 3 bases and J gave up 5 bases; unmatched junction bases: 7. The CDR3 DNA reads as TGCGCCAGCAGCTGGGGGACAGGGGCTGGCGAGACCCAGTACTTC. Translated, it gives CASSWGTGAGETQYF.

The rearrangement links TRBV7-8 to TRBJ1-5, with a weak D call TRBD1 (5 bases). Germline-derived CDR1 and CDR2 are SGHVS and FQNEAQ. The germline V and J ends were trimmed by 5 bases and 3 bases, with 17 bases remaining between them. The CDR3 is 16 residues long. The CDR3 spells CASSVRGGNLNQPQHF. The CDR3 coding sequence is TGTGCCAGCAGCGTACGGGGGGGGAACCTCAATCAGCCCCAGCATTTT.

Only one count was recorded for this clone. The chain has TRBV11-2 and TRBJ2-7; the D gene is possibly TRBD1 (6 bases). The V end was cut by 3 bases, the J end by 9 bases, with 15 bases between. There are 13 residues in the CDR3. In germline, CDR1 is SGHAT, CDR2 FQNNGV. CDR3 coding DNA: TGTGCCAGCAGCTTCCGCCGGGACATGGGGCAGTACTTC. It translates to CASSFRRDMGQYF.

This clone was detected only once. The chain is built from TRBV27 and TRBJ1-1; 9 bases match TRBD1. Germline V lookup: CDR1 MNHEY, CDR2 SMNVEV (reference sequence). The CDR3 runs to 16 residues. The V segment lost 5 bases and the J segment 2 bases; nucleotides outside the gene matches: 9. Here the CDR3 reads CASSPQTGGFNTEAFF. DNA of the CDR3: TGTGCCAGCAGTCCTCAGACAGGGGGGTTTAACACTGAAGCTTTCTTT.